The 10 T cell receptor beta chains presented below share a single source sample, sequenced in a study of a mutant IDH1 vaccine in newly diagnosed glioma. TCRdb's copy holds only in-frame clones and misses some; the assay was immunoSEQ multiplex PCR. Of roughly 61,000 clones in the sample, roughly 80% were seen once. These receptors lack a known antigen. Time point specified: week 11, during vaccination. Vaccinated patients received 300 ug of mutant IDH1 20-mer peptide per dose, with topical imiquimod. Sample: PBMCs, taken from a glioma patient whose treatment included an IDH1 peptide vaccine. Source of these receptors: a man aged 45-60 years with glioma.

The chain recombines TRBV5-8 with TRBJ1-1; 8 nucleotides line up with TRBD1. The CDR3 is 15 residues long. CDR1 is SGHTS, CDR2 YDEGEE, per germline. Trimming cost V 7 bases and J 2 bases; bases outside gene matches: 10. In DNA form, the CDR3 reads TGTGCCAGCCCCGCGGGACAGGTACTTAACACTGAAGCTTTCTTT. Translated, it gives CASPAGQVLNTEAFF. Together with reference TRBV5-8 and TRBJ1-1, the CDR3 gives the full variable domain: EAGVTQSPTHLIKTRGQQATLRCSPISGHTSVYWYQQALGLGLQFLLWYDEGEERNRGNFPPRFSGRQFPNYSSELNVNALELEDSALYLCASPAGQVLNTEAFFGQGTRLTVV.

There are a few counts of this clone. CDR3 in DNA: TGTGCCAGCAGCTTAACCGCATTTTCAGAAGCTTTCTTT. Translated, it gives CASSLTAFSEAFF. The chain uses TRBV13 and TRBJ1-1; no clear D. CDR3 size: 13 residues. The V gene's germline CDR1 is PRHDT and CDR2 FYEKMQ (reference sequence). V was pared by 2 bases and J by 8 bases, with 12 bases between.

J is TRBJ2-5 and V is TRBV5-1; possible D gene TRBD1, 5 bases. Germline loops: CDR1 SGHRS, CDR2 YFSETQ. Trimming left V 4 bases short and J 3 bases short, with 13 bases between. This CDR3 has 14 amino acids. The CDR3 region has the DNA TGCGCCAGCAGCACCCAGGGAAGGGAAGAGACCCAGTACTTC. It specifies CASSTQGREETQYF.

The CDR3 reads CASGGLVGSYNEQFF. DNA for the CDR3: TGTGCCAGCGGGGGACTAGTTGGATCCTACAATGAGCAGTTCTTC. The chain couples TRBV2 to TRBJ2-1; TRBD2 matches at 8 bases. V dropped 8 bases and J dropped 1; count of bases not matched to a gene: 7. Germline-derived CDR1 and CDR2 are SNHLY and FYNNEI. This CDR3 has 15 amino acids.

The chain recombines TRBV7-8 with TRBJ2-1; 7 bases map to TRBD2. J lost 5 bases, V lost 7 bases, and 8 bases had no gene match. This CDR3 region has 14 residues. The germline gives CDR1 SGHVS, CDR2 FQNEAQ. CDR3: CASNSPAGDNEQFF. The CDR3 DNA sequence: TGTGCCAGCAACTCCCCCGCGGGGGACAATGAGCAGTTCTTC.

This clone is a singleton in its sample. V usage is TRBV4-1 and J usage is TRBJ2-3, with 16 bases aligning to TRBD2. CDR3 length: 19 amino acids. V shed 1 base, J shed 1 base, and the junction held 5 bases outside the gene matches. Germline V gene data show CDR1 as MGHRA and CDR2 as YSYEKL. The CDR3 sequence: CASSQASGLAGGRTDTQYF. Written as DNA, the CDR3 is TGCGCCAGCAGCCAAGCTTCGGGACTAGCGGGAGGGCGCACAGATACGCAGTATTTT.

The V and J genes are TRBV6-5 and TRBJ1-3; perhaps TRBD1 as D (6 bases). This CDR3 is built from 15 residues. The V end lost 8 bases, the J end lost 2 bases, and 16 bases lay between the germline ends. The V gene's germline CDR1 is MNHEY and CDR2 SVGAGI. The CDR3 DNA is TGTGCCAGCCTCGAAGGGGGGGCTACTGGAAACACCATATATTTT. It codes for CASLEGGATGNTIYF.

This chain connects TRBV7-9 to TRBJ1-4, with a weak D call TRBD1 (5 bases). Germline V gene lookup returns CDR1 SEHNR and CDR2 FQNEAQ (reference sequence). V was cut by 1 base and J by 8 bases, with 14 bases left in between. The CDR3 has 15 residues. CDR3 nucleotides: TGTGCCAGCAGCTTAGATCCGGGGCGGGAGGAAAAACTGTTTTTT. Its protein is CASSLDPGREEKLFF.

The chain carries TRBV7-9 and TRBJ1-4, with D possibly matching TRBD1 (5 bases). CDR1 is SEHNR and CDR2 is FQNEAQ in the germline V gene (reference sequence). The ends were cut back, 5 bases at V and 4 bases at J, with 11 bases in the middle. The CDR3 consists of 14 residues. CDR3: CASSEQESNEKLFF. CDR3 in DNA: TGTGCCAGCAGCGAACAGGAGAGTAATGAAAAACTGTTTTTT.

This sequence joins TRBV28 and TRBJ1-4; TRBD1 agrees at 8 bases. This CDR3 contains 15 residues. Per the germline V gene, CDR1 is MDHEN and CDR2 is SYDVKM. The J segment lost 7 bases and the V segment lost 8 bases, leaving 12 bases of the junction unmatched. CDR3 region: CASGSTGAGLEKLFF. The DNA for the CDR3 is TGTGCCAGCGGGTCGACAGGGGCTGGTCTTGAAAAACTGTTTTTT. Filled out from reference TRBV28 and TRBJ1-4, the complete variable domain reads DVKVTQSSRYLVKRTGEKVFLECVQDMDHENMFWYRQDPGLGLRLIYFSYDVKMKEKGDIPEGYSVSREKKERFSLILESASTNQTSMYLCASGSTGAGLEKLFFGSGTQLSVL.